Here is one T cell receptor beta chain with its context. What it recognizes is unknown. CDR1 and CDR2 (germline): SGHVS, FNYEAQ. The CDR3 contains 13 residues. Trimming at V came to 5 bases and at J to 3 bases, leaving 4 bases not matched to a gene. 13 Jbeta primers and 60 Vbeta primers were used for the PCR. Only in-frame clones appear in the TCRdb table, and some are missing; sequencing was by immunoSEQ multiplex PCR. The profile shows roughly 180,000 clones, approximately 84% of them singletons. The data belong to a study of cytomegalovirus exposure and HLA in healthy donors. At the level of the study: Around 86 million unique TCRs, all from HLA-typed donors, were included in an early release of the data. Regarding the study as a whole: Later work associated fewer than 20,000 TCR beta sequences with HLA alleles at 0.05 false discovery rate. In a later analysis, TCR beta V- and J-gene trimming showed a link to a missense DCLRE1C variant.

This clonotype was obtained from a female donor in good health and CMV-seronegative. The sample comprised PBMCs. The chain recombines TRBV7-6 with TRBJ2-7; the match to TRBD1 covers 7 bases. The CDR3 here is CASSPGQIYEQYF. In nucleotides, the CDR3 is TGTGCCAGCAGCCCGGGACAGATCTACGAGCAGTACTTC.